The TCR beta chain under discussion was sequenced for a study of immune heterogeneity within non-small cell lung tumors. Template came from bulk tumor genomic DNA, at about 650 ng per sample. Biopsy collection occurred during surgery, with several far-apart biopsies per primary tumor. These patients got curative surgery after being newly diagnosed with untreated non-small cell lung cancer. Study donors were patients with a new diagnosis of non-small cell lung cancer who underwent surgery with curative intent. The length of the CDR3 is 15 residues. V lost 4 bases and J lost 7; bases outside the gene matches: 7. Germline-derived CDR1 and CDR2 are SGHNT and YYREEE (reference sequence). Regarding the study as a whole: Significant yet moderate, the positive correlation between local T-cell clonality and local tumor mutational burden reached an R of about 0.3. T-cell receptor beta clonotypes at high frequency differed largely between individual patients.

This clonotype turned up a few times. The antigen remains unidentified. In a multiplex PCR, 32 V and 13 J primers amplified TCR beta CDR3. TCRdb re-derived calls from the multiplex PCR reads in MiXCR, one entry per CDR3 protein. The table has about 4,800 distinct CDR3 sequences, approximately 33% seen once. The sequence derives from a woman aged 45-60 years with non-small cell lung cancer. The V and J genes are TRBV5-4 and TRBJ1-4, with 10 bases lining up with TRBD1. The sample comprised lung tumor tissue. The CDR3 coding sequence is TGTGCCAGCAGCATCTGGACAGGGGGTTCTGAAAAACTGTTTTTT. The encoded protein is CASSIWTGGSEKLFF.